These 26 T cell receptor beta chains share one sample of origin, sequenced in a study of shared clonotypes between healthy human individuals. Assay used: immunoSEQ multiplex PCR; TCRdb lists only in-frame clones, some missing. The table lists roughly 2.2 million clones, approximately 95% of them singletons. Sequenced sample: naive CD4+ T cells from PBMCs. Subset meaning: CD45RA+ positively selected. The receptor set was obtained from a man younger than 30 in good health. Some clones in this sample may be carry-over from other donors' samples.

The chain has TRBV7-2 and TRBJ1-5; 9 positions agree with TRBD1. The CDR3 sequence is 14 residues long. V shed 4 bases and J 6 bases; nucleotides not matched to a gene: 4. CDR1 is SGHTA, CDR2 FQGNSA, per germline. CDR3 nucleotide sequence: TGTGCCAGCAGCTCAGTGACAGGGGGTCAGCCCCAGCATTTT. Its protein product is CASSSVTGGQPQHF.

The V call is TRBV28, the J call TRBJ2-1, with 7 nucleotides matching TRBD1. The V and J ends lost 6 bases and 5 bases, in that order; junction bases with no gene match: 7. The CDR3 is made up of 14 amino acids. Germline V gene lookup returns CDR1 MDHEN and CDR2 SYDVKM. The CDR3 region is CASSSGDRDNEQFF. CDR3 nucleotides: TGTGCCAGCAGCTCCGGAGACAGGGACAATGAGCAGTTCTTC.

The V gene is TRBV27, the J gene TRBJ2-2; no firm D call. V was trimmed by 5 bases and J by 2 bases, leaving 18 bases between them. The length of the CDR3 is 17 residues. Per germline, CDR1 MNHEY and CDR2 SMNVEV (reference sequence). This chain's CDR3 is CASSPLLAAGNTGELFF. The CDR3 DNA reads TGTGCCAGCAGTCCGCTCCTGGCGGCAGGTAACACCGGGGAGCTGTTTTTT.

This clone was seen once. The chain is built from TRBV18 and TRBJ2-5; no firm D call. V shed 2 bases and J shed 5 bases, with 3 bases lying between them. Germline loops: CDR1 KGHSH, CDR2 LQKENI. The CDR3 sequence is 11 residues long. The CDR3 region is CASSPFETQYF. The CDR3 DNA follows: TGTGCCAGCTCACCATTTGAGACCCAGTACTTC.

The J gene is TRBJ2-5, the V gene TRBV7-9; D remains ambiguous. Germline CDR1 SEHNR, CDR2 FQNEAQ (reference sequence). The CDR3 is 13 residues long. Trimming cost V 5 bases and J 7 bases, with 14 bases left between them. The DNA of the CDR3 is TGTGCCAGCAGCGAAGCCCCGCTAGGGACCCAGTACTTC. This translates into CASSEAPLGTQYF.

The V call is TRBV15, the J call TRBJ1-1, with D possibly TRBD1 on 6 matching bases. Germline-derived CDR1 and CDR2 are LNHNV and YYDKDF (reference sequence). The CDR3 covers 14 residues. V was cut by 5 bases and J by 3 bases, with 13 bases left in between. Here the CDR3 reads CATSGGRVYTEAFF. The CDR3 coding sequence is TGTGCCACCAGCGGGGGGCGGGTGTACACTGAAGCTTTCTTT.

The rearrangement links TRBV28 to TRBJ1-1; D gene unclear. This CDR3 has 14 residues. CDR1 MDHEN and CDR2 SYDVKM come from the germline V gene. V lost 5 bases and J lost 1, with 11 bases in between. The CDR3 bases are TGTGCCAGCAGTAGTAGGGTCCGGAACACTGAAGCTTTCTTT. Its protein product is CASSSRVRNTEAFF. Drawing the rest from reference TRBV28 and TRBJ1-1, the complete variable domain is DVKVTQSSRYLVKRTGEKVFLECVQDMDHENMFWYRQDPGLGLRLIYFSYDVKMKEKGDIPEGYSVSREKKERFSLILESASTNQTSMYLCASSSRVRNTEAFFGQGTRLTVV.

The rearrangement links TRBV4-1 to TRBJ2-3; TRBD2 matches 8 bases. After removal of 4 bases from V and 5 bases from J, the junction contained 8 bases not matched to a gene. This CDR3 contains 15 residues. Germline V CDR1 and CDR2: MGHRA, YSYEKL. CDR3 amino acids: CASSLATAGGDTQYF. CDR3 nucleotides: TGCGCCAGCAGCCTAGCCACCGCGGGGGGAGATACGCAGTATTTT.

The chain uses TRBV7-2 and TRBJ2-7, with a weak D call TRBD1 (6 bases). Trimming stripped 1 base from V and 2 bases from J, with 12 bases between. The CDR3 runs to 15 residues. Germline CDR1 and CDR2: SGHTA and FQGNSA. This CDR3 is CASSLGAGAPYEQYF. The CDR3 DNA reads as TGTGCCAGCAGCTTAGGGGCAGGGGCCCCCTACGAGCAGTACTTC.

The chain carries TRBV6-1 and TRBJ2-5, with 7 bases lining up with TRBD1. After removal of 4 bases from V and 1 base from J, the junction contained 12 bases not matched to a gene. The CDR3 spans 17 residues. Germline CDR1 and CDR2: MNHNS and SASEGT. This CDR3 is CASSGQLGQKLQETQYF. For the CDR3, the DNA is TGTGCCAGCAGTGGACAGTTGGGACAGAAACTCCAAGAGACCCAGTACTTC.

This chain links TRBV15 with TRBJ1-2; 7 bases map to TRBD1. The CDR3 sequence is 14 residues long. Germline CDR1 reads LNHNV; CDR2 reads YYDKDF (reference sequence). Germline trimming cut 2 bases from V and 8 bases from J; bases unmatched to any gene: 8. The CDR3 sequence is CATSRRQGMGGYTF. The DNA of the CDR3 is TGTGCCACCAGCAGACGACAGGGCATGGGGGGCTACACCTTC.

The chain carries TRBV30 and TRBJ2-5, with no clear D. Germline V gives CDR1 GTSNPN, CDR2 SVGIG (reference sequence). V gave up 5 bases and J gave up 5 bases, with 9 bases separating them. The CDR3 sequence is 11 residues long. CDR3 protein: CAWASLETQYF. DNA for the CDR3: TGTGCCTGGGCCTCATTGGAGACCCAGTACTTC.

This clone has only a few counts. The chain combines TRBV29-1 with TRBJ1-5; D is uncertain. This CDR3 has 13 residues. With 4 bases removed from V and 3 bases from J, the gap between germline ends came to 10 bases. CDR1 is SQVTM, CDR2 ANQGSEA, per germline. The CDR3 nucleotides read TGCAGCGTTGGAGCAGGCTTCAATCAGCCCCAGCATTTT. Amino acid sequence: CSVGAGFNQPQHF.

The genes are TRBV21-1 and TRBJ2-7; the table's D gene call, TRBD2, was not cross checked with the DNA. TRBV21-1 is tagged as a pseudogene. The length of the CDR3 is 14 residues. The CDR3 loop reads CASSRLASSYEQYF. CDR3 in DNA: TGTGCCAGCAGCAGACTAGCGTCCTCCTACGAGCAGTACTTC.

This clone was found a few times. The chain couples TRBV4-2 to TRBJ1-4; possibly TRBD1 for D (5 bases). Between the trimmed V and J ends, which lost 2 bases and 6 bases, there was a span of 10 bases. From germline, CDR1 is LGHNA and CDR2 YNFKEQ. The CDR3 is 14 residues long. The CDR3 DNA is TGTGCCAGCAGCCAACCCCAGGGCGATGAAAAACTGTTTTTT. It yields the protein CASSQPQGDEKLFF.

The chain is built from TRBV28 and TRBJ2-3; D remains unclear. The V gene's germline CDR1 is MDHEN and CDR2 SYDVKM. The CDR3 contains 12 residues. Trimming pared 5 bases from V and 5 bases from J, leaving 8 bases between. CDR3 nucleotide sequence: TGTGCCAGCAGTGGGGAAGGAGATACGCAGTATTTT. Its translation is CASSGEGDTQYF.

The rearrangement links TRBV28 to TRBJ2-7; TRBD1 matches 11 bases. J was trimmed by 5 bases and V by 4 bases; bases with no gene match: 7. The CDR3 covers 15 residues. Germline CDR1 and CDR2: MDHEN and SYDVKM. The DNA of the CDR3 is TGTGCCAGCAGTTCAACCTCGGGACAGGGGGACGAGCAGTACTTC. This translates into CASSSTSGQGDEQYF. The variable domain in full, with the rest retrieved from reference TRBV28 and TRBJ2-7, is DVKVTQSSRYLVKRTGEKVFLECVQDMDHENMFWYRQDPGLGLRLIYFSYDVKMKEKGDIPEGYSVSREKKERFSLILESASTNQTSMYLCASSSTSGQGDEQYFGPGTRLTVT.

The chain employs TRBV28 and TRBJ1-1; D is unresolved. V gave up 2 bases and J gave up 5 bases, with 6 bases separating them. CDR3 length equals 12 residues. Per germline, CDR1 MDHEN and CDR2 SYDVKM. The CDR3 here is CASSLVLTEAFF. Written as DNA, the CDR3 is TGTGCCAGCAGTTTAGTCCTAACTGAAGCTTTCTTT.

This clone occurred once. The chain combines TRBV9 with TRBJ2-3; TRBD2 aligns across 13 bases. Germline CDR1 is SGDLS and CDR2 is YYNGEE. This CDR3 has 20 amino acids. Trimming removed 4 bases from V and 0 bases from J; junction bases left unmatched: 14. This CDR3 reads CASSSPPGLAGVTSTDTQYF. The CDR3, as DNA: TGTGCCAGCAGCTCGCCCCCTGGACTAGCGGGAGTGACTAGCACAGATACGCAGTATTTT.

This chain uses TRBV28 with TRBJ2-1, with D tentatively TRBD2 (5 bases). Germline V lookup: CDR1 MDHEN, CDR2 SYDVKM. The CDR3 consists of 14 residues. The V end lost 5 bases, the J end lost 4 bases, and 12 bases lay between the germline ends. The DNA of the CDR3 is TGTGCCAGCAGTCCCCCGGACTTTTACAATGAGCAGTTCTTC. Amino acids: CASSPPDFYNEQFF.

The V gene is TRBV2, the J gene TRBJ2-5; 9 positions agree with TRBD1. The CDR3 is 15 amino acids. The junction had 16 bases not matched to a gene; V was cut back by 7 bases and J by 10 bases. Germline V gene lookup returns CDR1 SNHLY and CDR2 FYNNEI. The CDR3 coding sequence is TGTGCCAGCACCGGCCTACAGGGGGCCTTACCTGGCCAGTACTTC. Translating it yields CASTGLQGALPGQYF.

The V gene is TRBV28, the J gene TRBJ1-1; D unclear. Germline loops: CDR1 MDHEN, CDR2 SYDVKM. The CDR3 has 13 amino acids. V lost 6 bases and J 3 bases, leaving 11 bases between the germline ends. CDR3 region: CASSSTAYTEAFF. CDR3 nucleotide sequence: TGTGCCAGCAGCTCCACAGCGTACACTGAAGCTTTCTTT.

The chain has TRBV5-1 and TRBJ2-3; 10 nucleotides match TRBD2. The junction had 5 bases not matched to a gene; V was cut back by 4 bases and J by 0 bases. The length of the CDR3 is 16 residues. Germline CDR1 and CDR2: SGHRS and YFSETQ. The CDR3 coding sequence is TGCGCCAGCAGCCCTGGGACTAGCGCGAGCACAGATACGCAGTATTTT. Translated: CASSPGTSASTDTQYF.

This chain uses TRBV29-1 with TRBJ2-3; D is ambiguous. Per germline, CDR1 SQVTM and CDR2 ANQGSEA. This CDR3 comprises 15 residues. The V and J ends lost 5 bases and 0 bases respectively, with 15 bases between them. The CDR3 nucleotides read TGCAGCGTTTCGGACGTTGGGTTTAGCACAGATACGCAGTATTTT. Its protein is CSVSDVGFSTDTQYF.

V and J are TRBV7-2 and TRBJ2-5; no clear D. Germline assignment: CDR1 SGHTA and CDR2 FQGNSA. The V end lost 1 base, the J end lost 4 bases, and 10 bases lay between the germline ends. The CDR3 totals 14 residues. CDR3 bases: TGTGCCAGCAGCTTAGAGCTCTACCGAGAGACCCAGTACTTC. Protein: CASSLELYRETQYF.

The genes are TRBV4-2 and TRBJ1-4; TRBD1 is a possible D gene (5 bases). Germline CDR1 LGHNA, CDR2 YNFKEQ. V lost 1 base to trimming and J lost 14 bases, with 20 bases between them. CDR3 length equals 15 residues. The CDR3 sequence is CASSQVLARERGLFF. CDR3 in DNA: TGTGCCAGCAGCCAAGTCCTAGCCAGGGAGAGGGGTCTGTTTTTT.